Below, 16 T cell receptor beta chains from the same sample are listed, as sequenced in a study of human T cells and chemical hapten exposure. One entry per CDR3 protein results from TCRdb running MiXCR on the RACE reads. The sample contains about 54,000 distinct CDR3 sequences, less than 10% of which appear only once. Time point: patch test 2, 6 weeks after DPC sensitization. The treatment: therapeutic diphenylcyclopropenone sensitization with weekly scalp DPC. Material: whole blood, obtained in connection with sensitization to the hapten diphenylcyclopropenone (DPC). These receptors all stem from a woman between 50 and 59 years old with alopecia areata. Some clones in this sample may be carry-over from other donors' samples.

This clonotype was seen a few times. This chain connects TRBV6-2 or TRBV6-3 to TRBJ2-5, with a weak D call TRBD2 (6 bases). Deletions cut 5 bases from V and 5 bases from J, with 12 bases between. Germline CDR1 and CDR2: MNHEY and SVGEGT. The CDR3 consists of 13 residues. The CDR3 is CASSLGGKETQYF. CDR3 sequence (DNA): TGTGCCAGCAGTCTTGGCGGGAAGGAGACCCAGTACTTC.

This clonotype was seen ten or more times. The chain is built from TRBV7-9 and TRBJ1-1; D unresolved. There are 13 residues in the CDR3. The germline V and J ends were trimmed by 5 bases and 0 bases, with 7 bases remaining between them. The V gene's germline CDR1 is SEHNR and CDR2 FQNEAQ (reference sequence). CDR3 amino acids: CASSRDLNTEAFF. CDR3 DNA sequence: TGTGCCAGCAGCCGCGACCTGAACACTGAAGCTTTCTTT.

This clonotype was seen repeatedly, ten times or more. The chain employs TRBV28 and TRBJ1-5, with D possibly matching TRBD1 (5 bases). The V and J ends lost 3 bases and 0 bases respectively, with 9 bases between them. Germline values: CDR1 MDHEN, CDR2 SYDVKM. The CDR3 is 15 amino acids. The CDR3 DNA reads as TGTGCCAGCAGTTTCGGGGGGGATAGCAATCAGCCCCAGCATTTT. Amino acids: CASSFGGDSNQPQHF.

CDR3 bases: TGCAGCGTTGAGAGGCTAGCGGGAGGAGACAATGAGCAGTTCTTC. This sequence encodes CSVERLAGGDNEQFF. The chain has TRBV29-1 and TRBJ2-1; TRBD2 agrees at 11 bases. This CDR3 is 15 amino acids long. Germline V gene data show CDR1 as SQVTM and CDR2 as ANQGSEA. J lost 5 bases, V lost 3 bases, and 6 bases had no gene match.

This clonotype showed up many times. V and J are TRBV19 and TRBJ2-7; 7 nucleotides align to TRBD1. This CDR3 spans 15 amino acids. Germline V CDR1 and CDR2: LNHDA, SQIVND (reference sequence). The V gene end was trimmed by 5 bases and the J gene end by 2 bases; junction bases not matched to a gene: 9. The DNA for the CDR3 is TGTGCCAGTAGTCCGTTCGACAGGGCTACCTACGAGCAGTACTTC. It codes for CASSPFDRATYEQYF.

The chain recombines TRBV28 with TRBJ2-3; D remains ambiguous. The CDR3 has 14 residues. V was clipped by 2 bases and J by 1 base, with 7 bases between them. The V gene's germline CDR1 is MDHEN and CDR2 SYDVKM. The CDR3 DNA reads TGTGCCAGCAGTTTAAGCCAGCGCACAGATACGCAGTATTTT. Translating gives CASSLSQRTDTQYF.

This clonotype was observed at least ten times. The rearrangement joins TRBV12-3 or TRBV12-4 to TRBJ2-2; a weak D match, TRBD2 (5 bases). The CDR3 runs 15 residues. The ends were cut back, 5 bases at V and 4 bases at J, with 14 bases in the middle. The CDR3 DNA is TGTGCCAGCAGTCCCACGCGGGCGGCCACCGGGGAGCTGTTTTTT. It translates to CASSPTRAATGELFF.

The table lists this clonotype with a few counts. The chain links TRBV28 to TRBJ2-6; 14 nucleotides agree with TRBD2. Per germline, CDR1 MDHEN and CDR2 SYDVKM. This CDR3 contains 17 residues. With V trimmed by 6 bases and J by 2 bases, 3 bases remained unmatched. The CDR3 here is CASRETSGRAGANVLTF. The CDR3 DNA is TGTGCCAGCAGGGAGACTAGCGGGAGGGCTGGGGCCAACGTCCTGACTTTC.

This clonotype was detected many times. This rearrangement joins TRBV12-3 or TRBV12-4 to TRBJ1-1; D is unclear. The V and J ends lost 2 bases and 5 bases respectively, with 9 bases between them. There are 13 residues in the CDR3. Here the CDR3 DNA reads TGTGCCAGCAGTTTATCACTGGGGACTGAAGCTTTCTTT. It yields the protein CASSLSLGTEAFF.

This sequence joins TRBV7-6 and TRBJ1-5; no clear D gene. Germline values: CDR1 SGHVS, CDR2 FNYEAQ. Trimming pared 2 bases from V and 4 bases from J, leaving 6 bases between. The CDR3 has 13 amino acids. The CDR3 bases are TGTGCCAGCAGCTTACAGGAAAATCAGCCCCAGCATTTT. It yields the protein CASSLQENQPQHF.

This clonotype was counted a few times. The genes are TRBV27 and TRBJ2-2, with 8 bases identical to TRBD2. The CDR3 runs to 17 residues. Germline V gene data show CDR1 as MNHEY and CDR2 as SMNVEV (reference sequence). After removal of 0 bases from V and 0 bases from J, the junction contained 3 bases not matched to a gene. CDR3 sequence reads: CASSLSLAGTNTGELFF. The CDR3 DNA reads as TGTGCCAGCAGTTTATCGTTAGCGGGGACGAACACCGGGGAGCTGTTTTTT.

In this sample, this clonotype turned up many times. This chain connects TRBV4-1 to TRBJ1-1; no clear D. The CDR3 loop spans 14 amino acids. V was clipped by 4 bases and J by 4 bases, with 13 bases between them. The germline V gene encodes CDR1 MGHRA and CDR2 YSYEKL. The DNA of the CDR3 is TGCGCCAGCAGCCTCGGTCGGTTTAGCACTGAAGCTTTCTTT. This encodes CASSLGRFSTEAFF.

This sequence joins TRBV5-5 and TRBJ2-3, with D possibly TRBD1 on 6 matching bases. The germline CDR1 and CDR2 sequences are SGHKS and YYEKEE (reference sequence). Trimming took 4 bases from V and 4 from J, leaving 10 bases between them. The length of the CDR3 is 13 residues. The CDR3 nucleotides read TGTGCCAGCAGCACGTGGACAGCAGATACGCAGTATTTT. This sequence encodes CASSTWTADTQYF.

This clonotype was detected only a few times. The V call is TRBV5-4, the J call TRBJ1-2; TRBD1 matches at 11 bases. CDR1 SGHNT and CDR2 YYREEE come from the germline V gene (reference sequence). The CDR3 is 15 amino acids. Unmatched junction bases numbered 5, after V lost 4 bases and J lost 3 bases. CDR3 in amino acids: CASSLGQGDHYGYTF. CDR3 sequence (DNA): TGTGCCAGCAGCCTGGGACAGGGGGATCACTATGGCTACACCTTC.

This clonotype showed up just a few times. The V and J genes are TRBV12-3 or TRBV12-4 and TRBJ2-7, with TRBD2 as a possible D gene (5 bases). V was trimmed by 2 bases and J by 4 bases, leaving 6 bases between them. The CDR3 length is 12 residues. CDR3 amino acids: CASSLSGYEQYF. The CDR3 nucleotides read TGTGCCAGCAGTTTATCGGGGTACGAGCAGTACTTC.

The CDR3 here is CASSSPSGSRYNEQFF. In nucleotides, the CDR3 is TGCGCCAGCAGCTCCCCTAGCGGGAGCCGCTACAATGAGCAGTTCTTC. The V call is TRBV5-1, the J call TRBJ2-1; TRBD2 matches at 10 bases. CDR1 SGHRS and CDR2 YFSETQ come from the germline V gene. This CDR3 region has 16 residues. The V segment lost 3 bases and the J segment 3 bases; nucleotides outside the gene matches: 6.